This T cell receptor (beta chain) was identified in a study of T cells in Graves' hyperthyroidism and ophthalmopathy. The TCR beta CDR3 regions underwent amplification using RNA transcripts as the source. Researchers ran a first-round RT-PCR on the TCR CDR3 using the HTBI primer set. TCRdb processed the multiplex PCR reads anew with MiXCR; each CDR3 protein has one entry. This table has a few hundred thousand distinct CDR3 sequences, about a sixth appearing once. Study findings and constraints: For ophthalmopathy, model prediction preceded onset by a median about 6.4 months.

This clonotype was seen a few times. The antigen is not known. The clonotype comes from a woman between 25 and 40 years old with Graves' hyperthyroidism. Sequencing was performed on blood.

In DNA, the CDR3 is TGCAGTGCAAGGGGACAGGGAACCAACTATGGCTACACCTTC. Protein sequence: CSARGQGTNYGYTF. The V gene is TRBV20-1, the J gene TRBJ1-2; 9 bases are a match to TRBD1. Per the germline V gene, CDR1 is DFQATT and CDR2 is SNEGSKA (reference sequence). The CDR3 is made up of 14 amino acids. With 6 bases clipped from V and 2 bases from J, the junction kept 7 bases outside the gene matches.